One and the same sample provided the 6 T cell receptor beta chains below, sequenced in a study of shared clonotypes between healthy human individuals (TCRdb year 2020). The library was prepared using the immunoSEQ multiplex PCR assay. The clones in this table, taken by TCRdb from immuneACCESS, are in-frame only. Not every clone is retained; where verified, under half of the shortfall comes from an unresolved V gene, and the cause of the rest is unknown. Counted in this sample were around 600,000 clones; around 95% of them appeared once. The ten most abundant clones make up approximately 0.11% of the sample. CD8 naive samples consisted of CD45RO-negative cells that were positively selected for CCR7, yielding a CD45RA+CCR7+ population without TemRA cells. The sample consisted of naive CD8+ T cells sorted from blood. The cell subset or site label here, explained by the study, means: CD45RA+CCR7+. The receptors originated from a woman in her thirties in good health.

The chain is built from TRBV27 and TRBJ2-7; 7 bases are shared with TRBD1. The CDR3 consists of 18 residues. Germline V CDR1 and CDR2: MNHEY, SMNVEV (reference sequence). J lost 0 bases, V lost 2 bases, and 13 bases had no gene match. This CDR3 reads CASSLQLPTGTASYEQYF. The CDR3, as DNA: TGTGCCAGCAGTTTACAGCTTCCGACCGGGACAGCCTCCTACGAGCAGTACTTC.

J is TRBJ2-7 and V is TRBV27; TRBD2 agrees at 8 bases. This CDR3 spans 16 amino acids. The V gene's germline CDR1 is MNHEY and CDR2 SMNVEV (reference sequence). The junction had 11 bases not matched to a gene; V was cut back by 5 bases and J by 2 bases. The CDR3 sequence is CASSPTSGGTTYEQYF. In nucleotides, the CDR3 is TGTGCCAGCAGTCCCACAAGCGGGGGAACAACCTACGAGCAGTACTTC.

The CDR3 here is CASSVNEGNYGYTF. The CDR3 nucleotides read TGTGCCAGCAGCGTAAATGAGGGTAACTATGGCTACACCTTC. The gene calls are TRBV9 and TRBJ1-2, with D uncertain. Trimming shortened V by 1 base and J by 1 base, and 8 bases separated the two germline ends. The CDR3 runs 14 residues. Germline V CDR1 and CDR2: SGDLS, YYNGEE.

The genes are TRBV27 and TRBJ1-1; D gene unclear. The CDR3 is 14 residues long. The V and J ends lost 5 bases and 2 bases respectively, with 12 bases between them. Per germline, CDR1 MNHEY and CDR2 SMNVEV (reference sequence). CDR3 bases: TGTGCCAGCAGTCCGACAACGGGAAACACTGAAGCTTTCTTT. It translates to CASSPTTGNTEAFF.

The chain recombines TRBV7-8 with TRBJ2-3; possibly TRBD1 for D (5 bases). The CDR3 length is 15 residues. The germline V and J ends were trimmed by 7 bases and 9 bases, with 23 bases remaining between them. Germline V gives CDR1 SGHVS, CDR2 FQNEAQ. CDR3: CASTFRVLSTGTQYF. DNA for the CDR3: TGTGCCAGCACCTTCAGGGTTTTATCCACCGGGACGCAGTATTTT.

J is TRBJ2-7 and V is TRBV7-9; 7 bases line up with TRBD2. V was pared by 5 bases and J by 7 bases, with 5 bases of the junction left unmatched. CDR3 size: 12 residues. The germline gives CDR1 SEHNR, CDR2 FQNEAQ (reference sequence). The CDR3 region is CASSPWGGEQYF. As DNA, the CDR3 is TGTGCCAGCAGCCCCTGGGGGGGGGAGCAGTACTTC.